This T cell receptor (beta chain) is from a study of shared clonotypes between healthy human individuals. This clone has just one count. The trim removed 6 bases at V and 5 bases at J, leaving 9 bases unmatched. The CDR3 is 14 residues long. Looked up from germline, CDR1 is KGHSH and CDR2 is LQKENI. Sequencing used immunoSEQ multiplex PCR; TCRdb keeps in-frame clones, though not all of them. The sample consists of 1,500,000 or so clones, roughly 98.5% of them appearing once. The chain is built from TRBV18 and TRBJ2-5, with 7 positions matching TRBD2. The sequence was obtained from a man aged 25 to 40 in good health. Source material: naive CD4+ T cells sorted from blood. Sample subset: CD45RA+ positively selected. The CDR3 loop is CASSFDAGAETQYF. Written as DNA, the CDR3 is TGTGCCAGCTCCTTTGATGCGGGAGCGGAGACCCAGTACTTC. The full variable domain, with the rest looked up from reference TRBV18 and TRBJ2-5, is NAGVMQNPRHLVRRRGQEARLRCSPMKGHSHVYWYRQLPEEGLKFMVYLQKENIIDESGMPKERFSAEFPKEGPSILRIQQVVRGDSAAYFCASSFDAGAETQYFGPGTRLLVL.